Each of the 32 T cell receptor beta chains below was sequenced from the same sample in a study of blood T cell repertoires in COVID-19. Only in-frame clones appear in the TCRdb table, and some are missing; sequencing was by immunoSEQ multiplex PCR. The sample records 150,000 to 200,000 clones, roughly 85% being singletons. The sequencing input was peripheral blood. All receptors derive from a man in his sixties with acute or convalescent COVID-19.

In this sample, this clone turned up a few times. This chain links TRBV18 with TRBJ2-7; 13 bases are shared with TRBD2. V lost 0 bases, J lost 3 bases, and 17 bases stayed unmatched. Germline CDR1 KGHSH, CDR2 LQKENI. This CDR3 has 21 amino acids. DNA for the CDR3: TGTGCCAGCTCACCACCGCAAACTGGGACTAGCGGGACTTTTCTGTACTACGAGCAGTACTTC. It is translated as CASSPPQTGTSGTFLYYEQYF.

The chain combines TRBV4-1 with TRBJ2-7; weak D call: TRBD2 (7 bases). The CDR3 loop spans 14 amino acids. The V end lost 4 bases, the J end lost 2 bases, and 12 bases lay between the germline ends. Looked up from germline, CDR1 is MGHRA and CDR2 is YSYEKL. This CDR3 reads CASSRGGGPYEQYF. The DNA of the CDR3 is TGCGCCAGCAGCCGGGGCGGGGGCCCCTACGAGCAGTACTTC.

The chain employs TRBV4-3 and TRBJ2-5; D unresolved. Germline CDR1 LGHNA, CDR2 YSLEER. Trimming removed 0 bases at V and 5 bases at J, with 10 bases between. The CDR3 sequence is 14 residues long. The DNA for the CDR3 is TGCGCCAGCAGCCAAGATCTAGAGTGGGAGACCCAGTACTTC. This sequence encodes CASSQDLEWETQYF.

The rearrangement links TRBV6-5 to TRBJ1-3, with 7 bases aligning to TRBD1. Germline lookup yields CDR1 MNHEY and CDR2 SVGAGI. This CDR3 region has 15 residues. J gave up 0 bases and V 10 bases, and 9 bases lay outside the gene matches. The CDR3 reads CATTRDSLSGNTIYF. The CDR3, as DNA: TGTGCCACCACCCGGGACAGCCTCTCTGGAAACACCATATATTTT.

This clone has a handful of counts. V is TRBV2 and J is TRBJ2-1, with D possibly being TRBD1 (6 bases). Per the germline V gene, CDR1 is SNHLY and CDR2 is FYNNEI. The CDR3 is made up of 15 amino acids. Trimming removed 6 bases at V and 1 base at J, with 13 bases between. The CDR3 bases are TGTGCCAGCAGGCAGGGGCCAGGGTCCTACAATGAGCAGTTCTTC. Its protein product is CASRQGPGSYNEQFF.

This chain connects TRBV28 to TRBJ1-2, with D tentatively TRBD1 (6 bases). Per the germline V gene, CDR1 is MDHEN and CDR2 is SYDVKM. The CDR3 extends over 16 amino acids. Deletions cut 3 bases from V and 5 bases from J, with 19 bases between. The CDR3 is CASSLLHRDKSYGYTF. In nucleotides, the CDR3 is TGTGCCAGCAGTTTGCTCCACCGGGACAAATCTTATGGCTACACCTTC.

The chain joins TRBV19 to TRBJ2-7, with D tentatively TRBD1 (5 bases). V lost 4 bases and J lost 6, with 13 bases in between. Germline assignment: CDR1 LNHDA and CDR2 SQIVND (reference sequence). There are 13 residues in the CDR3. The CDR3 bases are TGTGCCAGTAGTACGACCCCTCAGGGCGAGCAGTACTTC. It yields the protein CASSTTPQGEQYF.

Here the CDR3 reads CASSEDIVDTQYF. The CDR3 DNA follows: TGTGCCAGCAGTGAAGACATCGTAGATACGCAGTATTTT. The chain combines TRBV6-1 with TRBJ2-3; no firm D call. V was shortened by 1 base and J by 5 bases, with 7 bases between the two germline ends. The CDR3 is made up of 13 amino acids. CDR1 and CDR2 from the germline V gene are MNHNS and SASEGT.

This sequence joins TRBV6-5 and TRBJ1-1, with 8 bases fitting TRBD1. The length of the CDR3 is 13 residues. The J segment lost 5 bases and the V segment lost 7 bases, leaving 6 bases of the junction unmatched. CDR1 is MNHEY, CDR2 SVGAGI, per germline. CDR3 in DNA: TGTGCCAGCACCGCAGGGGGCAGGACTGAAGCTTTCTTT. This encodes CASTAGGRTEAFF.

The V and J genes are TRBV19 and TRBJ1-5; 9 bases are shared with TRBD1. V gave up 7 bases and J gave up 4 bases; unmatched junction bases: 5. The CDR3 sequence is 14 residues long. Germline CDR1 LNHDA, CDR2 SQIVND (reference sequence). This CDR3 is CASTHRGLNQPQHF. The CDR3 bases are TGTGCCAGTACCCACAGGGGGCTTAATCAGCCCCAGCATTTT.

The chain carries TRBV5-1 and TRBJ2-2, with 12 bases identical to TRBD2. The germline CDR1 and CDR2 sequences are SGHRS and YFSETQ. V dropped 4 bases and J dropped 4; count of bases not matched to a gene: 11. The CDR3 totals 18 residues. The CDR3 nucleotides read TGCGCCAGCAGCCCCCTGACTAGCGGGAGAGCGAGCACCGGGGAGCTGTTTTTT. It codes for CASSPLTSGRASTGELFF.

The chain uses TRBV11-2 and TRBJ1-4, with TRBD1 matching 7 bases. J lost 7 bases, V lost 3 bases, and 5 bases had no gene match. The CDR3 is 14 residues long. From germline, CDR1 is SGHAT and CDR2 FQNNGV. The CDR3 coding sequence is TGTGCCAGCAGCTTGACAGGGATTTTTGAAAAACTGTTTTTT. This translates into CASSLTGIFEKLFF.

The rearrangement links TRBV28 to TRBJ1-1; the D is unclear. Per the germline V gene, CDR1 is MDHEN and CDR2 is SYDVKM. The CDR3 runs 16 residues. V was cut by 8 bases and J by 0 bases, with 19 bases left in between. The CDR3 loop is CASFRSAFGMNTEAFF. Written as DNA, the CDR3 is TGTGCCAGCTTTCGGTCAGCGTTCGGCATGAACACTGAAGCTTTCTTT.

The chain employs TRBV9 and TRBJ2-1; 9 positions match TRBD2. Germline CDR1 reads SGDLS; CDR2 reads YYNGEE. J was trimmed by 8 bases and V by 4 bases; bases with no gene match: 13. There are 16 residues in the CDR3. In DNA form, the CDR3 reads TGTGCCAGCAGCAGAACCCCGGGACTAGCTGTAGATGAGCAGTTCTTC. As protein: CASSRTPGLAVDEQFF.

V gene TRBV28 combines with J gene TRBJ1-1, with D perhaps matching TRBD1 (6 bases). The CDR3 contains 14 residues. Germline loops: CDR1 MDHEN, CDR2 SYDVKM. Trimming removed 7 bases from V and 13 bases from J, with 25 bases in between. The CDR3 loop reads CASTLGRGHRDDFF. Written as DNA, the CDR3 is TGTGCCAGCACCCTGGGGAGGGGACACCGAGATGATTTCTTT.

The genes are TRBV5-5 and TRBJ1-3, with TRBD1 as a possible D gene (6 bases). V shed 4 bases and J shed 7 bases, with 15 bases lying between them. Germline CDR1 and CDR2: SGHKS and YYEKEE (reference sequence). This CDR3 is 14 amino acids long. The DNA of the CDR3 is TGTGCCAGCAGCCTCCAGGGGCCGGCGAACACCATATATTTT. Its protein product is CASSLQGPANTIYF. The complete variable domain, with remaining parts taken from reference TRBV5-5 and TRBJ1-3, reads DAGVTQSPTHLIKTRGQQVTLRCSPISGHKSVSWYQQVLGQGPQFIFQYYEKEERGRGNFPDRFSARQFPNYSSELNVNALLLGDSALYLCASSLQGPANTIYFGEGSWLTVV.

This chain links TRBV28 with TRBJ2-1, with 7 positions matching TRBD1. Trimming took 4 bases from V and 4 from J; bases not matched to a gene: 1. Germline V gives CDR1 MDHEN, CDR2 SYDVKM. The CDR3 is made up of 13 amino acids. CDR3 sequence (DNA): TGTGCCAGCAGTTGGGACAGTTACAATGAGCAGTTCTTC. Its translation: CASSWDSYNEQFF. Filled out from reference TRBV28 and TRBJ2-1, the complete variable domain reads DVKVTQSSRYLVKRTGEKVFLECVQDMDHENMFWYRQDPGLGLRLIYFSYDVKMKEKGDIPEGYSVSREKKERFSLILESASTNQTSMYLCASSWDSYNEQFFGPGTRLTVL.

The genes are TRBV6-6 and TRBJ2-7, with unresolved D. The CDR3 contains 12 residues. CDR1 MNHNY and CDR2 SVGAGI come from the germline V gene (reference sequence). Trimming pared 2 bases from V and 4 bases from J, leaving 6 bases between. CDR3 residues: CASSYTIYEQYF. The CDR3 nucleotides read TGTGCCAGCAGTTACACTATATACGAGCAGTACTTC.

The chain employs TRBV18 and TRBJ1-2; possibly TRBD1 for D (5 bases). This CDR3 contains 14 residues. V lost 3 bases, J lost 8 bases, and 16 bases lay in between. The germline gives CDR1 KGHSH, CDR2 LQKENI. CDR3 nucleotides: TGTGCCAGCTCACCGTCGGTAGCAAACAGGGGCTACACCTTC. This codes for CASSPSVANRGYTF. Filled out from reference TRBV18 and TRBJ1-2, the complete variable domain reads NAGVMQNPRHLVRRRGQEARLRCSPMKGHSHVYWYRQLPEEGLKFMVYLQKENIIDESGMPKERFSAEFPKEGPSILRIQQVVRGDSAAYFCASSPSVANRGYTFGSGTRLTVV.

This clone has just a few counts. V and J are TRBV19 and TRBJ1-3; D is ambiguous. CDR3 length: 16 amino acids. The germline gives CDR1 LNHDA, CDR2 SQIVND (reference sequence). Trimming pared 6 bases from V and 0 bases from J, leaving 15 bases between. The CDR3 DNA is TGTGCCAGTAGGCCGCCCGGGAGGGCCTCTGGAAACACCATATATTTT. It is translated as CASRPPGRASGNTIYF.

Only a few counts were recorded for this clone. In nucleotides, the CDR3 is TGTGCCAGCAGCCAAGAGTTGGAGACAGGGACTTTGGAAGAGACCCAGTACTTC. Protein sequence: CASSQELETGTLEETQYF. The rearrangement links TRBV3-1 (or the pseudogene TRBV3-2) to TRBJ2-5; a weak D match, TRBD1 (7 bases). CDR1 and CDR2 from the germline V gene are LGHDT and YNNKEL (reference sequence). The CDR3 is 18 amino acids. V lost 0 bases, J lost 3 bases, and 20 bases lay in between.

This clone has a single count. The chain carries TRBV15 and TRBJ2-1; 8 nucleotides line up with TRBD2. CDR1 and CDR2 (germline): LNHNV, YYDKDF (reference sequence). The J segment lost 6 bases and the V segment lost 4 bases, leaving 5 bases of the junction unmatched. CDR3 length equals 14 residues. The CDR3 DNA is TGTGCCACCAGCATGTTAGCGGGAACCAATGAGCAGTTCTTC. It specifies CATSMLAGTNEQFF.

The chain has TRBV6-5 and TRBJ2-7; 8 bases line up with TRBD2. The junction had 4 bases not matched to a gene; V was cut back by 5 bases and J by 4 bases. This CDR3 has 13 amino acids. From germline, CDR1 is MNHEY and CDR2 SVGAGI. This CDR3 is CASSLGGGYEQYF. Written as DNA, the CDR3 is TGTGCCAGCAGTCTCGGGGGGGGGTACGAGCAGTACTTC.

The CDR3 nucleotides read TGTGCCAGTAGTATGAACATAGAGACCCAGTACTTC. It is translated as CASSMNIETQYF. The gene calls are TRBV19 and TRBJ2-5, with D unclear. Germline CDR1 reads LNHDA; CDR2 reads SQIVND (reference sequence). V lost 3 bases and J 4 bases, leaving 6 bases between the germline ends. The CDR3 contains 12 residues.

This chain links TRBV19 with TRBJ1-2; D possibly corresponds to TRBD1 (6 bases). The CDR3 contains 12 residues. The germline V and J ends were trimmed by 6 bases and 4 bases, with 9 bases remaining between them. Germline assignment: CDR1 LNHDA and CDR2 SQIVND (reference sequence). The CDR3 DNA sequence: TGTGCCAGTAGGGGGGCAAGCTATGGCTACACCTTC. Translating it yields CASRGASYGYTF.

CDR3 sequence: CASSLIPGSVPRARESGNEQFF. DNA of the CDR3: TGTGCCAGCAGCCTAATCCCGGGATCCGTTCCCCGGGCGCGGGAGTCTGGCAATGAGCAGTTCTTC. This rearrangement joins TRBV4-2 to TRBJ2-1, with 7 bases that match TRBD2. The trim removed 4 bases at V and 6 bases at J, leaving 30 bases unmatched. CDR3 size: 22 residues. The germline V gene encodes CDR1 LGHNA and CDR2 YNFKEQ.

V gene TRBV2 combines with J gene TRBJ2-1, with 14 bases fitting TRBD2. Per the germline V gene, CDR1 is SNHLY and CDR2 is FYNNEI. The CDR3 has 15 residues. V shed 6 bases and J 7 bases; nucleotides not matched to a gene: 5. The DNA for the CDR3 is TGTGCCAGCAGAGGGACTAGCGGGGGAGGAAATGAGCAGTTCTTC. Encoded protein: CASRGTSGGGNEQFF.

This clone appeared a single time. This chain connects TRBV4-1 to TRBJ1-6, with 8 bases matching TRBD1. The CDR3 sequence is 16 residues long. With 1 base clipped from V and 9 bases from J, the junction kept 8 bases outside the gene matches. The germline V gene has CDR1 MGHRA and CDR2 YSYEKL. The CDR3 reads CASSQAGQGKGSPLHF. The CDR3 nucleotides read TGCGCCAGCAGCCAAGCTGGACAGGGAAAAGGTTCACCCCTCCACTTT.

Written as DNA, the CDR3 is TGTGCCAGCAGCCAAACCTCCAGGGGGGACACCATATATTTT. This sequence encodes CASSQTSRGDTIYF. The V gene is TRBV3-1 (or the pseudogene TRBV3-2), the J gene TRBJ1-3; TRBD1 agrees at 7 bases. This CDR3 is 14 amino acids long. The trim removed 2 bases at V and 8 bases at J, leaving 6 bases unmatched. The V gene's germline CDR1 is LGHDT and CDR2 YNNKEL (reference sequence).

The V call is TRBV7-2, the J call TRBJ1-2; D unresolved. Germline CDR1 and CDR2: SGHTA and FQGNSA. The ends were cut back, 1 base at V and 7 bases at J, with 19 bases in the middle. The CDR3 contains 16 residues. The CDR3 spells CASSLGGSGTTSGYTF. CDR3 bases: TGTGCCAGCAGCTTAGGAGGGTCTGGCACTACCAGTGGCTACACCTTC. The variable domain in full, completed from reference TRBV7-2 and TRBJ1-2, reads GAGVSQSPSNKVTEKGKDVELRCDPISGHTALYWYRQSLGQGLEFLIYFQGNSAPDKSGLPSDRFSAERTGGSVSTLTIQRTQQEDSAVYLCASSLGGSGTTSGYTFGSGTRLTVV.

The rearrangement uses TRBV27 and TRBJ2-1; D might be TRBD2 (5 bases). In germline, CDR1 is MNHEY, CDR2 SMNVEV (reference sequence). Trimming took off 3 bases at V and 4 bases at J, with 13 bases between the two ends. The CDR3 loop spans 15 amino acids. CDR3 in DNA: TGTGCCAGCAGTTTGGTGGCTAGAGGGTACAATGAGCAGTTCTTC. This codes for CASSLVARGYNEQFF.

J is TRBJ2-5 and V is TRBV7-3; TRBD2 aligns across 7 bases. The CDR3 length is 13 residues. From germline, CDR1 is SGHTA and CDR2 FQGTGA. The junction had 2 bases not matched to a gene; V was cut back by 5 bases and J by 2 bases. DNA for the CDR3: TGTGCCAGCAGCCCGGGACTACAAGAGACCCAGTACTTC. Translated, it gives CASSPGLQETQYF.